The T cell receptor beta chain described here comes from a study of long-term antiretroviral therapy in people with HIV. Study-wide results and limits: Blood in the study was drawn between about 2003 and 2018, possibly under older ART regimens, which may be less effective than current ones.

Survey-level resolution applied to immunoSEQ assay v3.0. The target of sequencing was about 35,000-50,000 T-cell genomes per sample. Generated by immunoSEQ multiplex PCR, the TCRdb table keeps only in-frame clones and is missing some. Of about 25,000 clones listed, more than 75% were seen once; the top ten hold about 5.2%. V shed 5 bases and J 4 bases; nucleotides not matched to a gene: 5. CDR1 is SGHDT and CDR2 is YYEEEE in the germline V gene. The CDR3 sequence is 13 residues long. Every one of the participants with HIV received treatment in the United States. Points on this clone: Its specificity is unknown.

This chain joins TRBV5-6 and TRBJ1-2; 7 bases match TRBD1. Specimen: unsorted PBMCs, collected 0.5 years after starting antiretroviral therapy. The receptor was isolated from a woman between 35 and 50 years old with HIV. The CDR3 reads CASRYGTAYGYTF. DNA of the CDR3: TGTGCCAGCAGGTACGGGACAGCCTATGGCTACACCTTC.